This T cell receptor beta chain appears in the sequencing data of a study of siplizumab effects on memory and regulatory T cells. Study findings and constraints: Suppression by proliferating Tregs derived from siplizumab cultures was not verified. Naive T cells seemed more diverse than memory cells and seemed major alloresponse contributors.

CDR1 is PRHDT and CDR2 is FYEKMQ in the germline V gene (reference sequence). Trimming removed 5 bases from V and 2 bases from J, with 15 bases in between. The CDR3 spans 15 residues. For this clone: Its antigen is still unknown.

TCRdb's table, derived via immunoSEQ multiplex PCR, lists solely in-frame clones and lacks some. Of 100,000 or so clones listed, around 92% were seen once; the top ten hold around 0.7%. Sequencing was carried out using Tregs sorted from blood. The TCR comes from a human donor in good health. J is TRBJ2-5 and V is TRBV13, with D unresolved. The CDR3 spells CASSLSSGYQETQYF. The CDR3 DNA reads as TGTGCCAGCAGCCTTAGTTCCGGATATCAAGAGACCCAGTACTTC.